What follows describes a single T cell receptor (beta chain). Its antigen remains undetermined. Base qualities are not recorded, but no much larger clone differs from it by a single base. This entry comes from a study of identical twins (dated by TCRdb to 2016 to 2017). About the study as a whole: The study deep-sequenced TCR alpha and beta repertoires from monozygotic twins, unrelated adults of various ages and cord blood to test whether fetal clonotypes persist. To rule out contamination, replicate twin experiments were performed at different times with different library preparation protocols.

Every donor was a healthy Caucasian. The twin cohort comprised three pairs of female monozygotic twins, all aged roughly 18 to 29 years. Peripheral blood mononuclear cells were used as the source from which RNA for TCR libraries was isolated. Here is what the overall study found, with its caveats: Compared with coincidental sharing between unrelated individuals, an excess of low generation-probability sequences was observed among out-of-frame TCR alpha sequences shared between twins. Conclusions relied on cross-sectional statistical analysis, since the same donors could not be followed over many years. The excess sharing between twins in beta out-of-frame sequences was weaker because fewer shared sequences reduced the signal-to-noise ratio. Zero-insertion analyses could be partly confounded by invariant T cells such as MAIT and iNKT, though diverse VJ usage argued against such confounding for most clonotypes. Fewer insertions were carried by abundant cord blood beta clonotypes, a similar but weaker trend appeared in young adult naive repertoires, and no such trend appeared in memory repertoires. In monozygotic twins, out-of-frame TCR alpha sharing was systematically underestimated by recombination models, although the models agreed with sharing between unrelated individuals.

The library relied on 5' RACE. The sequencer listed for this sample is Illumina HiSeq 2000. A universal primer binding site was added through template switching, and the final cDNA carried a unique molecular identifier so that TCR cDNA molecules could be counted accurately. Specific primers in the conserved constant-segment region were used to synthesize first-strand cDNA for the TCR alpha and beta chains. To control for contamination, each cDNA library was double barcoded with a SMART-Mk sample barcode plus Illumina barcodes. TruSeq adapter sequences, together with Illumina sample barcodes, were added in two successive PCR steps. The Illumina HiSeq platform was used with custom primers to sequence TCR alpha and beta cDNA libraries. As for how the authors treated the data: MiGEC processed the raw reads to extract unique molecular identifiers, while MiXCR was used to determine the CDR3 positions. Recombination models were inferred per individual with the repgenHMM and IGoR tools using an EM algorithm. Shared clonotype analysis was performed with the tcR package in R, normalizing sharing by the product of cloneset sizes. To study raw recombination without the effects of thymic and clonal selection, out-of-frame nonproductive sequences were analyzed. TCRdb reanalyzed the raw reads on its own, using fastp at Q25 for trimming and MiXCR for clone calling, and kept in-frame beta chains. Under each unique CDR3 protein, matching rows form one entry showing the most common genes and DNA. TCRdb's processing, not the study's, gives the V and J calls here. The sample includes roughly 770,000 distinct CDR3 sequences, with roughly 18% observed a single time. The top ten clonotypes cover about 12% of the sample.

Trimming costs V 4 bases and J 5 bases, and their ends lie 17 bases apart. According to the germline V gene (reference sequence), CDR1 reads DFQATT and CDR2 reads SNEGSKA. The CDR3, cysteine through phenylalanine, is 14 amino acids long. Only CDR3 DNA is held: 42 bases, read in frame from base 1. The sample was also reused in another study, on T cells expressing NK-cell markers. Per that second paper: TCR beta-chain repertoires were profiled in sorted CD3+CD56+NKG2C+, CD3+CD56+NKG2C- and CD3+CD56-NKG2C+ T-cell subsets from eight donors. Among the eight sequenced donors, seven were HCMV-seropositive and one was HCMV-seronegative. To restrict sorting to alphabetaTCR-expressing T cells, an anti-gammadeltaTCR antibody was added in several experiments. In a handful of donors, the dominant CD3+CD56+NKG2C+ clonotypes were among the top 10 CD8+ clonotypes and accounted for roughly 1.0-7.5% of CD8+ T cells. Those dominant clonotypes were again the most abundant among CD3+CD56-NKG2C+ cells in several donors, at about 28.3-65%. Whether the expanded NKG2C-expressing T cell clones were specific for HCMV antigens was left unclear. The eight sequenced donors were randomly selected healthy volunteers, three men and five women. To determine HCMV serostatus, a commercial ELISA kit was used to detect HCMV-specific IgG in serum. For five to seven donors, bulk peripheral blood T-cell repertoires were also sequenced from unsorted PBMC. Reads were demultiplexed and grouped by UMI with MIGEC, and clonotypes were assembled and quantified with MiTCR. Only TCR cDNA sequences supported by at least two reads were kept to exclude erroneous sequences. Downstream repertoire analysis used the tcR package, and clonotypes were matched across fractions by CDR3 nucleotide sequence plus V segment. VDJmatch was used to annotate antigen specificity against VDJdb, with one amino acid substitution allowed in CDR3.

The sequence was obtained from a woman aged 18 to 35 in good health. The rearranged chain carries TRBV20-1 and TRBJ1-1; a tentative D call is TRBD1 (5 bases match). Material: PBMCs. The nucleotide sequence reads as follows: TGCAGTGCTACCCCCGGGACGGGTATTACTGAAGCTTTCTTT. This sequence encodes CSATPGTGITEAFF.